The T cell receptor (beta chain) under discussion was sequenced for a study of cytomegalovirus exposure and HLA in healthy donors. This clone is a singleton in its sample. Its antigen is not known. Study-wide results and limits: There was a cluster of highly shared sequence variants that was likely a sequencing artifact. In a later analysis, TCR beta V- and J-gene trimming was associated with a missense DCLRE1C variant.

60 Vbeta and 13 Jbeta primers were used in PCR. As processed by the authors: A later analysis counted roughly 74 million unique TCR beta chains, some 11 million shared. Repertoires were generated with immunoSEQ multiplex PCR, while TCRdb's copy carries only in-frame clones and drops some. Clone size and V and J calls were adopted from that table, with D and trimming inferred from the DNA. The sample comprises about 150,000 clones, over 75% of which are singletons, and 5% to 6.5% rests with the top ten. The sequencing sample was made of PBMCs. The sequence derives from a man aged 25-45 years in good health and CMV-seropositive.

The CDR3 protein is CAGSGQGPQPQHF. CDR3 DNA sequence: TGTGCCGGCTCGGGACAGGGGCCTCAGCCCCAGCATTTT. V gene TRBV28 combines with J gene TRBJ1-5; 10 nucleotides align to TRBD1. The V gene's germline CDR1 is MDHEN and CDR2 SYDVKM. V was pared by 11 bases and J by 6 bases, with 7 bases of the junction left unmatched. This CDR3 is built from 13 residues.